These 4 T cell receptor beta chains originate from one sample sequenced in a study of blood T cell repertoires in COVID-19. Sequenced by immunoSEQ multiplex PCR; TCRdb stores in-frame clones only, minus some. This table has under 150,000 clones, around 80% appearing once. Sequencing was carried out using PBMCs or T cells enriched from blood (not recorded which). These receptors all come from a man aged 35-49 years with acute COVID-19.

The V call is TRBV28, the J call TRBJ1-4, with 10 nucleotides matching TRBD1. V shed 3 bases, J shed 4 bases, and the junction held 5 bases outside the gene matches. Germline V gene lookup returns CDR1 MDHEN and CDR2 SYDVKM. The CDR3 is 16 amino acids. The CDR3 DNA reads TGTGCCAGCAGTTTGGTAGGGACAGGGGTTAATGAAAAACTGTTTTTT. Translated, it gives CASSLVGTGVNEKLFF.

This rearrangement joins TRBV29-1 to TRBJ2-3, with TRBD2 identical over 11 bases. Germline V gives CDR1 SQVTM, CDR2 ANQGSEA. The CDR3 length is 13 residues. V trimming: 6 bases; J trimming: 5 bases; junction bases outside the gene matches: 4. Here the CDR3 DNA reads TGCAGCGTCCTGGGGACTAGCGGAGATACGCAGTATTTT. This translates into CSVLGTSGDTQYF.

The rearrangement links TRBV19 to TRBJ1-2, with D tentatively TRBD1 (6 bases). The CDR3 loop spans 15 amino acids. V was cut by 10 bases and J by 5 bases, with 23 bases left in between. From germline, CDR1 is LNHDA and CDR2 SQIVND (reference sequence). The CDR3 DNA follows: TGTGCCATCGGGGGGACACTTCTCTACCCTTATGGCTACACCTTC. Its translation: CAIGGTLLYPYGYTF.

The V gene is TRBV29-1, the J gene TRBJ1-5; tentatively, D is TRBD1 (5 bases). The germline CDR1 and CDR2 sequences are SQVTM and ANQGSEA. Trimming stripped 5 bases from V and 2 bases from J, with 16 bases between. The CDR3 consists of 15 residues. The CDR3 region has the DNA TGCAGCGTTACCACGTCAGGGTGGGGCAATCAGCCCCAGCATTTT. Translation: CSVTTSGWGNQPQHF.